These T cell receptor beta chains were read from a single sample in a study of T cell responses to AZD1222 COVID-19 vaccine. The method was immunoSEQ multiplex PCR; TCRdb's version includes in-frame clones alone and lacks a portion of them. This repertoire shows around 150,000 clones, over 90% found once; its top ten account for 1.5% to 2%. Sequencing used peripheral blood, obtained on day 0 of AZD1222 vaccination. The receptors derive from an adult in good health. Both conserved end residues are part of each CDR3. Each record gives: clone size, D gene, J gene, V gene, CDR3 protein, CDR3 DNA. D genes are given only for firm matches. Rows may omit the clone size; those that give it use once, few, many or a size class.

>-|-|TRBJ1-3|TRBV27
CASRLGGSGNTIYF
TGTGCCAGCCGCCTCGGAGGCTCTGGAAACACCATATATTTT
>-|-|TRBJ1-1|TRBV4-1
CASSQESQVNTEAFF
TGCGCCAGCAGCCAAGAATCCCAGGTCAACACTGAAGCTTTCTTT
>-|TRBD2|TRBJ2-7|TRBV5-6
CASSPPHLGLAGGTYEQYF
TGTGCCAGCAGCCCACCCCACCTCGGACTAGCGGGGGGTACCTACGAGCAGTACTTC
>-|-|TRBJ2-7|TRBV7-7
CASSLGGDGEQYF
TGTGCTAGCAGCTTAGGGGGTGACGGCGAGCAGTACTTC
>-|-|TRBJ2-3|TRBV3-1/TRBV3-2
CASSQDRVRTDTQYF
TGTGCCAGCAGCCAAGATAGGGTCAGGACGGATACGCAGTATTTT
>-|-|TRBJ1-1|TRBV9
CASSVGWGPTEAFF
TGTGCCAGCAGCGTAGGCTGGGGGCCCACTGAAGCTTTCTTT
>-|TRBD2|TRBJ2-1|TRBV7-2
CASSFSLLAGDYNEQFF
TGTGCCAGCAGCTTCTCCCTACTAGCGGGGGATTACAATGAGCAGTTCTTC
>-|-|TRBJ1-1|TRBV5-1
CASSVDSVNTEAFF
TGCGCCAGCAGCGTAGACTCGGTGAACACTGAAGCTTTCTTT
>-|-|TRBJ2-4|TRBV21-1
CASSPGGYKNIQYF
TGTGCCAGCAGCCCGGGGGGCTACAAAAACATTCAGTACTTC
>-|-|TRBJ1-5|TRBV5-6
CASSSFGQSNQPQHF
TGTGCCAGCAGCTCGTTCGGCCAAAGCAATCAGCCCCAGCATTTT
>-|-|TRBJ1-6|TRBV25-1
CASTQGVAPNSPLHF
TGTGCCAGCACCCAAGGGGTAGCACCTAATTCACCCCTCCACTTT
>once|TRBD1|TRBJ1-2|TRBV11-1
CASSGTGVGGYTF
TGTGCCAGCAGCGGGACAGGGGTTGGTGGCTACACCTTC
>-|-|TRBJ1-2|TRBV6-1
CASSEAGHYGYTF
TGTGCCAGCAGTGAGGCCGGTCACTATGGCTACACCTTC
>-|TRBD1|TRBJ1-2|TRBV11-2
CASSGQVRDYGYTF
TGTGCCAGCAGCGGACAGGTCCGGGACTATGGCTACACCTTC
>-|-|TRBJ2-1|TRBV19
CASSISGIWPYNEQFF
TGTGCCAGTAGTATATCAGGGATTTGGCCCTACAATGAGCAGTTCTTC
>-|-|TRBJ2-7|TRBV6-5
CASSSPSDYEQYF
TGTGCCAGCAGTAGTCCTAGCGACTACGAGCAGTACTTC
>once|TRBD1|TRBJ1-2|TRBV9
CASSVEGTAGDGYTF
TGTGCCAGCAGCGTAGAGGGGACAGCCGGCGATGGCTACACCTTC
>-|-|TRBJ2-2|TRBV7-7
CASSLGTSSTGELFF
TGTGCCAGCAGCTTGGGGACATCTAGCACCGGGGAGCTGTTTTTT
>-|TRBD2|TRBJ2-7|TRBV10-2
CASQLAPSSYEQYF
TGCGCCAGCCAACTAGCGCCCAGCTCCTACGAGCAGTACTTC
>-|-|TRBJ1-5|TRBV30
CAWSDGRESTFNQPQHF
TGTGCCTGGAGTGACGGACGGGAGAGTACCTTCAATCAGCCCCAGCATTTT
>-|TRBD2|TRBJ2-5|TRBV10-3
CAISVASGGGETQYF
TGTGCCATCAGTGTTGCGAGCGGGGGTGGGGAGACCCAGTACTTC
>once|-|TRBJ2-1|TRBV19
CAISGSLSYNEQFF
TGTGCCATCTCAGGGTCCCTCTCCTACAATGAGCAGTTCTTC
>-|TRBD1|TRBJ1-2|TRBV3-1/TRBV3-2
CASSLRDRWNGYTF
TGTGCCAGCAGCTTACGGGACAGGTGGAATGGCTACACCTTC
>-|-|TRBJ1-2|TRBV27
CASSFQGYNYGYTF
TGTGCCAGCAGTTTTCAGGGTTATAACTATGGCTACACCTTC
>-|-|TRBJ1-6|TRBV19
CASRLQYNSPLHF
TGTGCCAGTAGATTACAGTATAATTCACCCCTCCACTTT
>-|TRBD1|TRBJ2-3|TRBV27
CASRLQGADTQYF
TGTGCCAGCAGACTACAGGGGGCAGATACGCAGTATTTT
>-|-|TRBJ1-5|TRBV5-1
CASSLDRGNQPQHF
TGCGCCAGCAGCTTGGACAGGGGCAATCAGCCCCAGCATTTT
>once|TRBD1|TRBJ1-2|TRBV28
CASEKQGNYGYTF
TGTGCCAGCGAAAAACAGGGGAACTATGGCTACACCTTC
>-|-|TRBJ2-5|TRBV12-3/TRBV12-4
CASSFLAQTQYF
TGTGCCAGCAGTTTCTTAGCCCAGACCCAGTACTTC
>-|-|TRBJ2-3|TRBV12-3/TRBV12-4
CASNIAADTQYF
TGTGCCAGCAACATTGCGGCGGATACGCAGTATTTT
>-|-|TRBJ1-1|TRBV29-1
CSVRKQVNTEAFF
TGCAGCGTGCGAAAACAGGTTAACACTGAAGCTTTCTTT
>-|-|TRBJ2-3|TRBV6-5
CASSSPGLKATDTQYF
TGTGCCAGCAGTTCTCCGGGCCTCAAGGCCACAGATACGCAGTATTTT
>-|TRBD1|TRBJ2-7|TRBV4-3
CASSLTGTGYEQYF
TGCGCCAGCAGCCTAACCGGGACAGGCTACGAGCAGTACTTC
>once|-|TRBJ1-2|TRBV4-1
CASSQDRDTYGYTF
TGCGCCAGCAGCCAAGATAGGGACACCTATGGCTACACCTTC
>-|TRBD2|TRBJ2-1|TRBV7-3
CASSITREGEQFF
TGTGCCAGCAGCATCACTAGGGAGGGTGAGCAGTTCTTC
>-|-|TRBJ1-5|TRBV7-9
CASSLFGGGQPQHF
TGTGCCAGCAGCTTATTTGGGGGAGGTCAGCCCCAGCATTTT
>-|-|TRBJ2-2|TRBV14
CASSQSRPGELFF
TGTGCCAGCAGCCAAAGTAGGCCCGGGGAGCTGTTTTTT
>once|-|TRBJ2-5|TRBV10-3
CAISGNRAQETQYF
TGTGCCATCAGTGGAAACAGGGCACAAGAGACCCAGTACTTC
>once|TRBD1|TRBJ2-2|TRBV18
CASSLSVQGPLNTGELFF
TGTGCCAGCTCACTCTCGGTACAGGGGCCACTAAACACCGGGGAGCTGTTTTTT
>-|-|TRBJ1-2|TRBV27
CASSLSGRGYTF
TGTGCCAGCAGTTTATCGGGAAGGGGCTACACCTTC
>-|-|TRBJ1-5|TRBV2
CASRAAGVGNQPQHF
TGTGCCAGCAGGGCGGCAGGGGTTGGCAATCAGCCCCAGCATTTT